In this sample, the clone carrying this T cell receptor (beta chain) turned up many times. The sample belongs to a study of T cells in Graves' hyperthyroidism and ophthalmopathy. Study in general: Before any treatment, at initial diagnosis, peripheral blood was collected.

TCR beta CDR3 sequences were amplified from RNA transcripts. The HTBI primer set was used in a first-round RT-PCR of the TCR CDR3. TCRdb recomputed calls from the multiplex PCR reads with MiXCR, one row per CDR3 protein. The profile shows about 600,000 distinct CDR3 sequences, 12% to 15% of them singletons. Individuals with ophthalmopathy presented a Clinical Activity Score of at least 3, a NOSPECS grade of at least 4 and a duration under 3 months. This clonotype was obtained from a young woman with Graves' ophthalmopathy. The material sequenced was blood.

The CDR3 loop is CAWSVSGGRDIQYF. The CDR3, as DNA: TGTGCCTGGAGTGTATCAGGCGGAAGGGACATTCAGTACTTC. The V call is TRBV30, the J call TRBJ2-4; D remains unclear. Germline lookup yields CDR1 GTSNPN and CDR2 SVGIG (reference sequence). V was trimmed by 0 bases and J by 8 bases, leaving 14 bases between them. The CDR3 is 14 amino acids.